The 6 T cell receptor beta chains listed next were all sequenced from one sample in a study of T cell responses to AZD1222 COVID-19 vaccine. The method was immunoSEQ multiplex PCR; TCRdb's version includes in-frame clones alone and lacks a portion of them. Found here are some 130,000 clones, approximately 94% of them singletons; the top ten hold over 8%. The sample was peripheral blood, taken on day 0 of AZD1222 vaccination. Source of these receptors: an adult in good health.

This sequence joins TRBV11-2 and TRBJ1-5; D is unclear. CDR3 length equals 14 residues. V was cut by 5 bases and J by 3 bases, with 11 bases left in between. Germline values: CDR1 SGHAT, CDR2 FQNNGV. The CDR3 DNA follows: TGTGCCAGCAGCAAAGGGCGGCTCAATCAGCCCCAGCATTTT. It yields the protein CASSKGRLNQPQHF.

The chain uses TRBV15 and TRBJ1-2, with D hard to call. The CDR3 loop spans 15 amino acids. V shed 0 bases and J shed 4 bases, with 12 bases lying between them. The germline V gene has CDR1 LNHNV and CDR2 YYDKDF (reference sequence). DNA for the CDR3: TGTGCCACCAGCAGAGAACAGTCCGCTGGCTATGGCTACACCTTC. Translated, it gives CATSREQSAGYGYTF.

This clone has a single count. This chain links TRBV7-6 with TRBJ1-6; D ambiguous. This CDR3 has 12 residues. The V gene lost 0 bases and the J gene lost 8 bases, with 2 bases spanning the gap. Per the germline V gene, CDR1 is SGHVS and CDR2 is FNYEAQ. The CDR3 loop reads CASSLAHSPLHF. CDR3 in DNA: TGTGCCAGCAGCTTAGCACATTCACCCCTCCACTTT.

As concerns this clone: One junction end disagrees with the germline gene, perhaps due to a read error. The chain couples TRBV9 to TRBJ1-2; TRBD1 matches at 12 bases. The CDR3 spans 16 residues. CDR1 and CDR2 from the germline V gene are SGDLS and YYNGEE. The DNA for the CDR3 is TGTGCCAGCAGCGCCCCGGGACAGGGGGCCCCCTATGACTACACCTTC. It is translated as CASSAPGQGAPYDYTF.

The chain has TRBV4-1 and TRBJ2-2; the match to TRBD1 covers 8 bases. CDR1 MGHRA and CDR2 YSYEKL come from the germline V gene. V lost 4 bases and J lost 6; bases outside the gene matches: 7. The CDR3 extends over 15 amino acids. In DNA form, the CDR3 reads TGCGCCAGCAGCCCGACGGACAGGGCCTCCGGGGAGCTGTTTTTT. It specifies CASSPTDRASGELFF.

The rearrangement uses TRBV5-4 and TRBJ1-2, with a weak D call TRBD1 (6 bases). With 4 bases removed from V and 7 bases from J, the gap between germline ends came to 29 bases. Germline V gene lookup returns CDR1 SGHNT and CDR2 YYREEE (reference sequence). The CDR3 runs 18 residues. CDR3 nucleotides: TGTGCCAGCAGCGGGCTCTCCAGGGGCCAATACTTTCGAAGTGGCTACACCTTC. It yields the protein CASSGLSRGQYFRSGYTF. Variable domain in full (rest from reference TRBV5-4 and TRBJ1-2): ETGVTQSPTHLIKTRGQQVTLRCSSQSGHNTVSWYQQALGQGPQFIFQYYREEENGRGNFPPRFSGLQFPNYSSELNVNALELDDSALYLCASSGLSRGQYFRSGYTFGSGTRLTVV.